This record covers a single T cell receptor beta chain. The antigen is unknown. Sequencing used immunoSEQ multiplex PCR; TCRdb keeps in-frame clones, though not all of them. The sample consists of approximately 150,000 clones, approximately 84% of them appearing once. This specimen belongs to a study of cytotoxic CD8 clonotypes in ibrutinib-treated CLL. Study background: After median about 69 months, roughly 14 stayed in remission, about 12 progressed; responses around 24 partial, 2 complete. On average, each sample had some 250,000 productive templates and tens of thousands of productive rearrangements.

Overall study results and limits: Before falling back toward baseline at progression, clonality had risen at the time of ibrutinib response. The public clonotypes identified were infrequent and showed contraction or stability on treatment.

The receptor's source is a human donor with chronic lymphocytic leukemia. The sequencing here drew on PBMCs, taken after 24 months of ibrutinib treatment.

Here the CDR3 reads CASSQGVTSNYGYTF. CDR3 DNA: TGTGCCAGCAGCCAGGGGGTTACGTCTAACTATGGCTACACCTTC. The gene calls are TRBV7-3 and TRBJ1-2, with 7 bases that match TRBD1. The CDR3 length is 15 residues. Germline assignment: CDR1 SGHTA and CDR2 FQGTGA. J lost 0 bases, V lost 5 bases, and 6 bases had no gene match.